A single sample gave rise to the 2 T cell receptor beta chains below, sequenced in a study of cytomegalovirus exposure and HLA in healthy donors. With 60 Vbeta and 13 Jbeta primers, the PCR was carried out. Only in-frame clones appear in the TCRdb table, and some are missing; sequencing was by immunoSEQ multiplex PCR. This repertoire shows over 100,000 clones, 74% found once; its top ten account for 7.3%. The sequenced material came from PBMCs. The origin of the receptors is a male donor in good health and CMV-seronegative.

For this clone: One junction end does not reproduce the germline sequence, and a read error may be involved. The chain joins TRBV2 to TRBJ2-5; D not certain. Germline assignment: CDR1 SNHLY and CDR2 FYNNEI. The length of the CDR3 is 10 residues. The CDR3: CASSEETQYF. CDR3 nucleotide sequence: TGTGCCAGCAGTGAAGAGACTCAGTACTTC.

The V and J genes are TRBV30 and TRBJ1-2; D gene ambiguous. This CDR3 has 13 amino acids. With 3 bases removed from V and 0 bases from J, the gap between germline ends came to 8 bases. The germline CDR1 and CDR2 sequences are GTSNPN and SVGIG (reference sequence). The CDR3: CAWSGIPNYGYTF. The CDR3 nucleotides are TGTGCCTGGAGCGGGATCCCTAACTATGGCTACACCTTC.